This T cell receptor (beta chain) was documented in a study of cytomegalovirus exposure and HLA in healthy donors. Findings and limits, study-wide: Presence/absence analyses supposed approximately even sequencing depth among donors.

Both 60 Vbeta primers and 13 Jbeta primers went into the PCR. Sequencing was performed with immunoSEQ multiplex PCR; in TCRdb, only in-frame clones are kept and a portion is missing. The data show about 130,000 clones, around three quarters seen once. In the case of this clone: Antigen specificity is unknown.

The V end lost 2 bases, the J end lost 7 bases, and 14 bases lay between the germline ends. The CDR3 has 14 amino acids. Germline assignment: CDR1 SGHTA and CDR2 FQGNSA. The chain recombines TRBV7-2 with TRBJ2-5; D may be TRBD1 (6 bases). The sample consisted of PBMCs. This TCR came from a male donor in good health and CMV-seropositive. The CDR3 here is CASSLQRGSGTQYF. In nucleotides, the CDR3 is TGTGCCAGCAGCTTACAAAGGGGGTCGGGGACCCAGTACTTC.